A selection of T cell receptor beta chains follows, all from one sample in a study of T-cell memory formation after mild COVID-19. From the 5' RACE reads, TCRdb called clonotypes with MiXCR, one entry per CDR3 protein. Of 550,000 to 600,000 distinct CDR3 sequences listed, approximately 15% are singletons. Sequencing was performed on PBMCs or a T cell subset sorted from them (not recorded which). All receptors derive from an adult woman who had mild COVID-19 (a few samples of this study predate the infection). Cell type and time point are not known. CDR3s include the opening cysteine and the closing phenylalanine or tryptophan. The order of the fields is clone size, J gene, D gene, V gene, CDR3 length, CDR3 DNA, CDR3 protein. The D gene is left open where the match is weak. A clone size is listed for some rows: how often the clone was seen (once, few, many), or a class if it is expanded.

>-|TRBJ1-3|TRBD1|TRBV5-1|16
TGCGCCAGCAGCGGTGGACAGGGAGGCTTTGGAAACACCATATATTTT
CASSGGQGGFGNTIYF
>-|TRBJ2-3|TRBD2|TRBV5-1|14
TGCGCCAGCAGTCGACTAGCCCCTATGGATACGCAGTATTTT
CASSRLAPMDTQYF
>-|TRBJ1-5|-|TRBV27|14
TGTGCCAGCAGTATCACTTATAGCAATCAGCCCCAGCATTTT
CASSITYSNQPQHF
>few|TRBJ2-7|-|TRBV3-1|12
TGTGCCAGCAGCCACGACTCCTACGAGCAGTACTTC
CASSHDSYEQYF
>-|TRBJ2-2|TRBD2|TRBV6-4|18
TGTGCCAGCAGTTCGCTTCCAGCGGGGGGCTCGAACACCGGGGAGCTGTTTTTT
CASSSLPAGGSNTGELFF
>-|TRBJ2-7|-|TRBV15|13
TGTGCCACCAGCATGCGGTCGATAGACGAGCAGTACTTC
CATSMRSIDEQYF
>-|TRBJ2-7|-|TRBV5-1|14
TGCGCCAGCAGCTTGGAGAGCTTAGCCTACGAGCAGTACTTC
CASSLESLAYEQYF
>-|TRBJ1-5|-|TRBV20-1|14
TGCAGTGCCACCCTCCAAGGAATCTATCAGCCCCAGCATTTT
CSATLQGIYQPQHF
>many|TRBJ1-1|-|TRBV7-9|17
TGTGCCAGCAGCTTATGGGCGTGGGGCAGGGAGAACACTGAAGCTTTCTTT
CASSLWAWGRENTEAFF
>-|TRBJ2-1|TRBD2|TRBV20-1|15
TGCAGTGCTCCTACCGGGACTAGCGCTTACAATGAGCAGTTCTTC
CSAPTGTSAYNEQFF
>few|TRBJ2-1|TRBD1|TRBV5-1|16
TGCGCCAGCAGCTCATTGGGGACAGGGTCCTACAATGAGCAGTTCTTC
CASSSLGTGSYNEQFF
>many|TRBJ2-7|-|TRBV7-9|15
TGTGCCAGCAGCTTCGCCCACGGGAAAAAGGGAGAGCAGTACTTC
CASSFAHGKKGEQYF
>few|TRBJ2-2|-|TRBV24-1|13
TGTGCCACCAGTGTTCCGTACACCGGGGAGCTGTTTTTT
CATSVPYTGELFF
>few|TRBJ2-1|TRBD1|TRBV24-1|17
TGTGCCACCAGTGACTTCTCACCAAGGACAGGGAGGAATGAGCAGTTCTTC
CATSDFSPRTGRNEQFF
>few|TRBJ2-2|-|TRBV6-5|13
TGTGCCAGCAGGAAGGGGGGTCCCGGGGAGCTGTTTTTT
CASRKGGPGELFF
>-|TRBJ1-5|-|TRBV6-2/TRBV6-3|15
TGTGCCAGCAGCCTGCAGGTTTATAGCAATCAGCCCCAGCATTTT
CASSLQVYSNQPQHF
>-|TRBJ2-1|TRBD2|TRBV20-1|14
TGCAGTGCAGACTCCGGGACTAGCGACAATGAGCAGTTCTTC
CSADSGTSDNEQFF
>many|TRBJ1-2|TRBD1|TRBV5-1|13
TGCGCCAGCAGCTTGGCGACAGGGAACGGCTACACCTTC
CASSLATGNGYTF
>few|TRBJ2-5|TRBD1|TRBV5-6|14
TGTGCCAGCAGCAGTGGACAGGGTATACAGACCCAGTACTTC
CASSSGQGIQTQYF
>-|TRBJ1-4|-|TRBV30|13
TGTGCCTCCAGGGCCGGGGCAAAGGAAAAACTGTTTTTT
CASRAGAKEKLFF
>few|TRBJ1-1|-|TRBV7-6|17
TGTGCCAGCAGCTTAAAATTAGCACAGGACCGACAGGCTGAAGCTTTCTTT
CASSLKLAQDRQAEAFF
>few|TRBJ2-7|TRBD1|TRBV18|14
TGTGCCAGCTCAACCGGACAGGGAAGGTACGAGCAGTACTTC
CASSTGQGRYEQYF
>-|TRBJ2-1|-|TRBV4-1|17
TGCGCCAGCAGTTCCTCCCCCGGGACCCCGTCCTACAATGAGCAGTTCTTC
CASSSSPGTPSYNEQFF
>many|TRBJ2-7|-|TRBV5-1|15
TGCGCCATCCGTCAGGCAGGGAGTAATACCCACGAGCAGTACTTC
CAIRQAGSNTHEQYF
>-|TRBJ1-1|-|TRBV20-1|14
TGCAGTGCTAGTGACGGGGGCCCGAACACTGAAGCTTTCTTT
CSASDGGPNTEAFF
>-|TRBJ1-1|-|TRBV18|15
TGTGCCAGCTCACCACTCCAAACCCGAGATCGTGAAGCTTTCTTT
CASSPLQTRDREAFF
>once|TRBJ1-5|-|TRBV4-1|13
TGCGCCAGCAGCCAAGATTATGGTCAGCCCCAGCATTTT
CASSQDYGQPQHF
>-|TRBJ2-1|TRBD2|TRBV9|15
TGTGCCAGCAGCGTCAGCGGGAGGGCCTCCGTTGAGCAGTTCTTC
CASSVSGRASVEQFF
>few|TRBJ2-1|TRBD2|TRBV7-6|17
TGTGCCAGCAGCTACCACGAGACTAGCGGGGGATACGGTGAGCAGTTCTTC
CASSYHETSGGYGEQFF
>-|TRBJ1-1|-|TRBV5-6|15
TGTGCCAGCAGCTTGCTACAGGCTGGGAACACTGAAGCTTTCTTT
CASSLLQAGNTEAFF
>-|TRBJ1-5|TRBD1|TRBV7-9|12
TGTGCCAGCAGCACAGGGGACCAGCCCCAGCATTTT
CASSTGDQPQHF
>-|TRBJ2-2|-|TRBV5-1|15
TGCGCCAGCAGCTTGATTGGGGCGGAGACCGGGGAGCTGTTTTTT
CASSLIGAETGELFF
>-|TRBJ2-3|-|TRBV29-1|12
TGCAGCGCTGGGGTGGCGGAGAATACGCAGTATTTT
CSAGVAENTQYF
>few|TRBJ2-1|TRBD2|TRBV12-3/TRBV12-4|18
TGTGCCAGCAACCGACTAGCGGGGGGGGGATATTCCTACAATGAGCAGTTCTTC
CASNRLAGGGYSYNEQFF
>few|TRBJ2-7|TRBD1|TRBV27|15
TGTGCCAGCAGAAAAACAGGGGGTTCCGTCTACGAGCAGTACTTC
CASRKTGGSVYEQYF
>few|TRBJ2-2|-|TRBV7-6|17
TGTGCCAGCAGCTTAGTACGATTGGGCAGGAACACCGGGGAGCTGTTTTTT
CASSLVRLGRNTGELFF
>many|TRBJ2-1|TRBD2|TRBV7-2|15
TGTGCCAGCAGCATAAGCGGGGCGACCTACAATGAGCAGTTCTTC
CASSISGATYNEQFF
>few|TRBJ2-3|TRBD1|TRBV6-5|15
TGTGCCAGCAGTTACTCCGGGACAGGCACAGATACGCAGTATTTT
CASSYSGTGTDTQYF